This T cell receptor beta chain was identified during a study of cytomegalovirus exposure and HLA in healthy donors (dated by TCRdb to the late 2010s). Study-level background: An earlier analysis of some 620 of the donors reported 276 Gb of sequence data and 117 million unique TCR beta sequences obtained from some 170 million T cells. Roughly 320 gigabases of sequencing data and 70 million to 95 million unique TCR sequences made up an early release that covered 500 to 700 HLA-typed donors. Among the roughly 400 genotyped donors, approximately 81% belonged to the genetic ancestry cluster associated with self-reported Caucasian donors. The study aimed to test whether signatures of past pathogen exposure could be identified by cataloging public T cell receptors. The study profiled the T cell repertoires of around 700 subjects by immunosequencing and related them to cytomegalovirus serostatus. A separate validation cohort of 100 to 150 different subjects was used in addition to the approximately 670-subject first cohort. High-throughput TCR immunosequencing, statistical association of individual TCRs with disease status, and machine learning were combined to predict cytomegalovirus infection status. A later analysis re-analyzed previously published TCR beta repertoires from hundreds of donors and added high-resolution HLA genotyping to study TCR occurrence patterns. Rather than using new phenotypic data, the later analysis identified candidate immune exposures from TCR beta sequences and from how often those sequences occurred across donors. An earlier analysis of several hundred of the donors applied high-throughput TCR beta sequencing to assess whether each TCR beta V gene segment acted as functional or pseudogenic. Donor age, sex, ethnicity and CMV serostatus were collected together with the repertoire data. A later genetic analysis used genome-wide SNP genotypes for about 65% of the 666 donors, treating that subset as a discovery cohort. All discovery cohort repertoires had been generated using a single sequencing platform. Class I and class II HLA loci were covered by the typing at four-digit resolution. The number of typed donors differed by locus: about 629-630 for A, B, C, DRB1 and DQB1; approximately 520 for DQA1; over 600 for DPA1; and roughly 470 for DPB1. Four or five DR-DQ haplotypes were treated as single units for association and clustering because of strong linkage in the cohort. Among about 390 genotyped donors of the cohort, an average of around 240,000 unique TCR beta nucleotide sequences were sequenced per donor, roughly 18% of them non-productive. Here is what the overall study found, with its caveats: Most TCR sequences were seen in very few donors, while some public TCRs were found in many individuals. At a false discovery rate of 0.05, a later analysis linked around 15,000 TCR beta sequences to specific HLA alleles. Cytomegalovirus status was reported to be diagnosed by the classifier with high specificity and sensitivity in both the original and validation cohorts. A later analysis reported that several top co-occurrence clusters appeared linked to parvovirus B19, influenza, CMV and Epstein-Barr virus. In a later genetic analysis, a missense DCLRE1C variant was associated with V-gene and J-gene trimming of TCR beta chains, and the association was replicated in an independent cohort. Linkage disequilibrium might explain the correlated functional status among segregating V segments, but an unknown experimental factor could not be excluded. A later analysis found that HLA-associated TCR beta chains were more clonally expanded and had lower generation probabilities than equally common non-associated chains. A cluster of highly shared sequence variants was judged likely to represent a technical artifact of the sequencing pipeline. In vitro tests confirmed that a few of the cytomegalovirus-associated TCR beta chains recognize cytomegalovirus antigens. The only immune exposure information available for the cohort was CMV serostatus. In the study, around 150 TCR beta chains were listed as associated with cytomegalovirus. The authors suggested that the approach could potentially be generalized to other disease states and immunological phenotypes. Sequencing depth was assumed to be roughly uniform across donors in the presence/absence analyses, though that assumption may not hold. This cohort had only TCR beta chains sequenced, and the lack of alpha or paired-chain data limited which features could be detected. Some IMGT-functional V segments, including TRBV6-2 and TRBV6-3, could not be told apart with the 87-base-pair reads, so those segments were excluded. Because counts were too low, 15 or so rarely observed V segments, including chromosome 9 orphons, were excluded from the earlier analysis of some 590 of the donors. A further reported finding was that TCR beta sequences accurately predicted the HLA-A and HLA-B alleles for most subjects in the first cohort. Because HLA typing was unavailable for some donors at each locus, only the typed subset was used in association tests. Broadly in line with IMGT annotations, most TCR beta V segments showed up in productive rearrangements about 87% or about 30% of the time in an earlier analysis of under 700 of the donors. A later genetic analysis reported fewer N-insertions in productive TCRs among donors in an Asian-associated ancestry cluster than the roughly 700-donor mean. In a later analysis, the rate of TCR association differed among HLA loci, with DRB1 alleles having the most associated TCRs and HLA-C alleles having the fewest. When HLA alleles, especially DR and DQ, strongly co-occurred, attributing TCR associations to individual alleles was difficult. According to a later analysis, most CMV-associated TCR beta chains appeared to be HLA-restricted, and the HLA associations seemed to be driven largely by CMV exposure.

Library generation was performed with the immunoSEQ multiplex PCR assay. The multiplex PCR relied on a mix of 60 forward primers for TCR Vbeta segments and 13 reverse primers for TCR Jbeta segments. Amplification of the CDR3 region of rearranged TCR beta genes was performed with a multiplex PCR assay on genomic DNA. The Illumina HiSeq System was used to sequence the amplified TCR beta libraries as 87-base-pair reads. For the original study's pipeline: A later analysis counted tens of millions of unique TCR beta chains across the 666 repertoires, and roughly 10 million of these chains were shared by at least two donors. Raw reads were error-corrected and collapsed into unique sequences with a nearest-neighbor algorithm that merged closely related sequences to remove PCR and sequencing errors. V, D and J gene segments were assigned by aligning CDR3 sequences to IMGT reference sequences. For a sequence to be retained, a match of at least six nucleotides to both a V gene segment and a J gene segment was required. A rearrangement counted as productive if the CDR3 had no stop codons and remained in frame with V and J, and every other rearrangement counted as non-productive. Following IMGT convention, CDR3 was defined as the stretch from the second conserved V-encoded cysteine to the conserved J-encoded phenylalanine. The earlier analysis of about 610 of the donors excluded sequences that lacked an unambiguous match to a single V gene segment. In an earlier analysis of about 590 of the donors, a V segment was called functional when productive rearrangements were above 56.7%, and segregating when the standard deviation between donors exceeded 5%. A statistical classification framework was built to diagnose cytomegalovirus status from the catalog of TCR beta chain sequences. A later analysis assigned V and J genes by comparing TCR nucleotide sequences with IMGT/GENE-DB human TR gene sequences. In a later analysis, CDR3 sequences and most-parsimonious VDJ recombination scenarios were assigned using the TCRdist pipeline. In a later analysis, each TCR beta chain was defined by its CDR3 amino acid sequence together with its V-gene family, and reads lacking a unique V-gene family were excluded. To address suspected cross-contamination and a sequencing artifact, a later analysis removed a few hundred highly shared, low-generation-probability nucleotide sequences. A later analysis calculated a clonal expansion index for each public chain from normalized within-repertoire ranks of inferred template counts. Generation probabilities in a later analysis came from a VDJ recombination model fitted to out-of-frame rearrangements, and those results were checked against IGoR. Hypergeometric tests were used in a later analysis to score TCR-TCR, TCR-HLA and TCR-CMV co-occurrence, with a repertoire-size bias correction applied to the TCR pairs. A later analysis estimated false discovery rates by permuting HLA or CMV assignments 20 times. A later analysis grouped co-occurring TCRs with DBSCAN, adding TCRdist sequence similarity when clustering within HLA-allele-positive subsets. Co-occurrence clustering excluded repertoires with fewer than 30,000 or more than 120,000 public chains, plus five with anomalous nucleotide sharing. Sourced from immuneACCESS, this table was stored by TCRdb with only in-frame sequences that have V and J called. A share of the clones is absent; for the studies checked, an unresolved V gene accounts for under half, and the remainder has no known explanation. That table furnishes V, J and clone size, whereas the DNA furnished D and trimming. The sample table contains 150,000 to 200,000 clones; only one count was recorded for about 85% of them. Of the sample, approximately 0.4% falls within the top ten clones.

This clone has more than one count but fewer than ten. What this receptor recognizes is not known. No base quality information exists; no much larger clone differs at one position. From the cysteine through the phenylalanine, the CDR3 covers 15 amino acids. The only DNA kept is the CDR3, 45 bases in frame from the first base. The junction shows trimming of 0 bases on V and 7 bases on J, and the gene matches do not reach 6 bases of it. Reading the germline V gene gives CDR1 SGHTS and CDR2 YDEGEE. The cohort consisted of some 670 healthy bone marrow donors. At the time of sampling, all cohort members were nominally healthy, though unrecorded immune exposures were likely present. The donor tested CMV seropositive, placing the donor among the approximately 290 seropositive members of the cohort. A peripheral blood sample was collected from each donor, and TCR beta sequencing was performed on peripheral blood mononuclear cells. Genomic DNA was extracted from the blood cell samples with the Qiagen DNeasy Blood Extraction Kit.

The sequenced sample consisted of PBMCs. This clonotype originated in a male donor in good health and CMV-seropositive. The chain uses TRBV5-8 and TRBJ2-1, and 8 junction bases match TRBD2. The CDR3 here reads CASSLGTSNSNEQFF. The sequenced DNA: TGTGCCAGCAGCTTGGGGACTAGCAATTCGAATGAGCAGTTCTTC.